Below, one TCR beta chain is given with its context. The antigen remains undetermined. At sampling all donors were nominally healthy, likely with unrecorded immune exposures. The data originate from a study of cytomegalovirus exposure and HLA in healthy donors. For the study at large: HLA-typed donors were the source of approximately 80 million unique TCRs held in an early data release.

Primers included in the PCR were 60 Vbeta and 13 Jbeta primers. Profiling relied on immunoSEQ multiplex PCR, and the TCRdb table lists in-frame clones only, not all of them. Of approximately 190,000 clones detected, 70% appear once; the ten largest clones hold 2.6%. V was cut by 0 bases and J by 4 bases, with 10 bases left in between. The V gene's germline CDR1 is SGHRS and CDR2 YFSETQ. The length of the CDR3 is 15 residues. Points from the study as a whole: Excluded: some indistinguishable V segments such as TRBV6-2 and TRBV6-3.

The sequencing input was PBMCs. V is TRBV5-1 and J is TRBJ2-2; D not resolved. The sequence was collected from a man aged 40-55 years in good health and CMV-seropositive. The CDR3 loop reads CASSLEVMATGELFF. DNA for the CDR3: TGCGCCAGCAGCTTGGAAGTTATGGCCACCGGGGAGCTGTTTTTT.